This TCR beta chain was found in a study of shared T cell receptors in the human thymus. This clone was counted a few times. The CDR3 totals 16 residues. V was cut by 0 bases and J by 8 bases, with 16 bases left in between. Looked up from germline, CDR1 is MGHRA and CDR2 is YSYEKL. The assay was immunoSEQ multiplex PCR, and TCRdb's table has in-frame clones only and misses some. The table lists hundreds of thousands of clones, approximately 88% of them singletons. This sample was shared with a second study, whose subject was human thymus T cells. Per that paper: Immunologically healthy infants in Finland undergoing congenital heart defect surgery were the donors. The source of the thymus tissue was resections taken during corrective heart surgery. Within thymic and blood repertoires, V and J gene usage appeared to be biased.

The sample comprised thymocytes. The rearrangement uses TRBV4-1 and TRBJ1-4; D is perhaps TRBD1 (6 bases). The clonotype originates from a boy younger than two with a congenital heart defect. The CDR3 loop reads CASSQDPKQGKEKLFF. DNA for the CDR3: TGCGCCAGCAGCCAAGATCCCAAACAGGGTAAAGAAAAACTGTTTTTT.